This T cell receptor beta chain was recorded in a study of CD8 T cells in Susac syndrome. Across the whole study: Each patient with Susac syndrome, at the time of blood draw, was therapy-naive, on corticosteroids, or on intravenous immunoglobulin alone. Points from the study as a whole: There were around 17 Susac-specific public clones in total CD8+ repertoires and five in CD8+ TEMRA repertoires.

Note on this clonotype: Its antigen is as yet unknown.

Through negative isolation, CD4+ and CD8+ T cells were obtained, while TEMRA cells were enriched using FACS. The germline gives CDR1 DFQATT, CDR2 SNEGSKA (reference sequence). CDR3 length equals 13 residues. V was cut by 0 bases and J by 5 bases, with 10 bases left in between. With random hexamers, reverse transcription was performed on about 0.5 to 1 ug of RNA. TCRdb re-called the immunoSEQ multiplex PCR reads through MiXCR, storing one row per CDR3 protein. The repertoire has tens of thousands of distinct CDR3 sequences, roughly 94% of them found once; the top ten carry 0.5% to 0.65%. This TCR was recovered from a human donor with Susac syndrome. The rearrangement uses TRBV20-1 and TRBJ2-5; D is unresolved. The specimen was CD8+ T cells from PBMCs. CDR3: CSARDQVGETQYF. CDR3 sequence (DNA): TGCAGTGCTAGAGATCAGGTGGGGGAGACCCAGTACTTC.